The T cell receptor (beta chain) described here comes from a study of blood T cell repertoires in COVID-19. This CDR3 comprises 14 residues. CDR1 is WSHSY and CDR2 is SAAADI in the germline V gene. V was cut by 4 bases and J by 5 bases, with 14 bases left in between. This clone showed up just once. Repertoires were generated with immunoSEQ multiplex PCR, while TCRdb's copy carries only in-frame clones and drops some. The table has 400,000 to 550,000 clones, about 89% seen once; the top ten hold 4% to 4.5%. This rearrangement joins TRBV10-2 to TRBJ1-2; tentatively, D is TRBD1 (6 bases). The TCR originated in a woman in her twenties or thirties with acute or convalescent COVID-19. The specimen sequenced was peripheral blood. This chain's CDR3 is CASSGVGARYGYTF. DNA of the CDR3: TGCGCCAGCAGTGGAGTGGGGGCGCGATATGGCTACACCTTC.